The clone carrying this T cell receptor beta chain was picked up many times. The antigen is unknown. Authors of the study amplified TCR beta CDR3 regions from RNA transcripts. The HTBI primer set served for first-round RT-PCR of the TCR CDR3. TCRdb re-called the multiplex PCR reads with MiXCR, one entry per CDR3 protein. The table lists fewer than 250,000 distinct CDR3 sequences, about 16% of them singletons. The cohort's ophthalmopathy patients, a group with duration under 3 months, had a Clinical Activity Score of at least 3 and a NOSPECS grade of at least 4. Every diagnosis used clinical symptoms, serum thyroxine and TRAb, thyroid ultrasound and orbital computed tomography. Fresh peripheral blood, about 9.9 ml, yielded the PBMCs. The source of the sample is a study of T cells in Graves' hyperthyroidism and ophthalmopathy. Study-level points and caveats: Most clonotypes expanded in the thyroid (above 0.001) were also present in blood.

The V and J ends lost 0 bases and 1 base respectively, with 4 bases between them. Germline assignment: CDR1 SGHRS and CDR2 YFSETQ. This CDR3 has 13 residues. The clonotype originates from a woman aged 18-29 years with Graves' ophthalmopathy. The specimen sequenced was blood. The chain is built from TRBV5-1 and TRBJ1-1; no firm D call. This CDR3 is CASSLVTNTEAFF. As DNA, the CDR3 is TGCGCCAGCAGCTTGGTAACGAACACTGAAGCTTTCTTT.